The clone carrying this T cell receptor (beta chain) was seen only once. This sample is part of a study of cytomegalovirus exposure and HLA in healthy donors. The study ran its PCR with 60 Vbeta and 13 Jbeta primers. Sequencing used immunoSEQ multiplex PCR; TCRdb keeps in-frame clones, though not all of them. The table lists 180,000 or so clones, about 75% of them singletons. Source material: PBMCs. The clonotype was recovered from a middle-aged woman in good health and CMV-seropositive.

CDR3 amino acids: CASSFGRGGNYEQFF. In DNA, the CDR3 is TGTGCCAGCAGCTTCGGGCGGGGCGGGAACTATGAGCAGTTCTTC. V usage is TRBV11-3 and J usage is TRBJ2-1, with a weak D call TRBD2 (6 bases). The CDR3 consists of 15 residues. The V end was cut by 3 bases, the J end by 8 bases, with 17 bases between. CDR1 is SGHNT and CDR2 is YENEEA in the germline V gene.